The 7 T cell receptor beta chains below all came from one sample that was sequenced in a study of monozygotic twins with inflammatory bowel disease. Reprocessing the 5' RACE reads, TCRdb reports a single entry for every CDR3 protein and omits DNA. With some 300,000 distinct CDR3 sequences in the sample, the ten largest clones hold 5.6%. Material for sequencing was blood. These receptors came from a human donor with ulcerative colitis or Crohn's disease, or a healthy co-twin of an affected twin (not recorded which).

The chain employs TRBV5-4 and TRBJ2-2; without DNA, the TCRdb call of TRBD2 cannot be checked. The CDR3 consists of 16 residues. Germline V gene lookup returns CDR1 SGHNT and CDR2 YYREEE (reference sequence). This chain's CDR3 is CASSLGGLGNTGELFF.

The rearrangement uses TRBV5-5 and TRBJ1-6; no DNA is available, so the TRBD1 call from TCRdb remains unchecked. The CDR3 runs 14 residues. In germline, CDR1 is SGHKS, CDR2 YYEKEE (reference sequence). This chain's CDR3 is CASSLEGGNSPLHF.

J is TRBJ2-3 and V is TRBV28. Germline V gene sequence: CDR1 MDHEN, CDR2 SYDVKM. The CDR3 consists of 12 residues. The CDR3 spells CASRAGTDTQYF.

This chain uses TRBV9 with TRBJ2-2. Germline CDR1 reads SGDLS; CDR2 reads YYNGEE. CDR3 size: 14 residues. The CDR3 is CASSVTTNTGELFF.

The chain combines TRBV19 with TRBJ2-4. Germline values: CDR1 LNHDA, CDR2 SQIVND (reference sequence). The CDR3 is 11 residues long. CDR3 region: CASSIGRLQYF.

The chain uses TRBV4-3 and TRBJ2-1; TCRdb calls TRBD1, which cannot be checked without DNA. Germline loops: CDR1 LGHNA, CDR2 YSLEER. CDR3 length: 16 residues. The CDR3 loop is CASSQDETGGYNEQFF.

The chain uses TRBV7-2 and TRBJ2-2; TCRdb's assignment of TRBD2 cannot be checked, as there is no DNA. Germline assignment: CDR1 SGHTA and CDR2 FQGNSA. The CDR3 is 16 amino acids. The CDR3 sequence: CASSPRRGLATGELFF.